The rows below give T cell receptor beta chains drawn from one sample of a study of T cell responses to AZD1222 COVID-19 vaccine. TCRdb keeps only in-frame clones here, not all; method: immunoSEQ multiplex PCR. The sample carries 120,000 to 150,000 clones, approximately 89% recorded once. The sample consisted of peripheral blood, taken 28 days after the second AZD1222 dose. The receptors here all came from an adult who received the AZD1222 COVID-19 vaccine. CDR3s include the opening cysteine and the closing phenylalanine or tryptophan. A D gene is named only where the DNA matches it firmly. Part of the rows lack a size; the others show once, few, many or a class for expanded clones.

NA	TRBJ2-7	TRBD2	TRBV29-1	TGCAGCGTAATACTCAGCGGGGCCTACGATGACTCCTACGAGCAGTACTTC	CSVILSGAYDDSYEQYF
NA	TRBJ1-6	NA	TRBV19	TGTGCCAGTAGTATCTCGGGGAAGGATTCGGCCCTCCACTTT	CASSISGKDSALHF
NA	TRBJ1-1	NA	TRBV28	TGTGCCAGCAGTTTTTTCCGGGGAACGGTGGACAGCAGATACACTGAAGCTTTCTTT	CASSFFRGTVDSRYTEAFF
NA	TRBJ1-1	NA	TRBV5-1	TGCGCCAGCAGCTTTACAGCAAAGAACACTGAAGCTTTCTTT	CASSFTAKNTEAFF
NA	TRBJ1-5	NA	TRBV6-4	TGTGCCAGCAAATCCCGTTGGGATAGCAATCAGCCCCAGCATTTT	CASKSRWDSNQPQHF
NA	TRBJ2-4	NA	TRBV11-3	TGTGCCAGCAGCTTGGCTGAGAACATTCAGTACTTC	CASSLAENIQYF
NA	TRBJ1-5	NA	TRBV28	TGTGCCAGCACAACCGGGGGCAATCAGCCCCAGCATTTT	CASTTGGNQPQHF
NA	TRBJ1-1	NA	TRBV6-6	TGTGCCAGCAATCCGGCTAGGTCGGGCACTGAAGCTTTCTTT	CASNPARSGTEAFF
NA	TRBJ2-2	NA	TRBV7-2	TGTGCCAGCAGCCACGCACGAGGGGCGAACACCGGGGAGCTGTTTTTT	CASSHARGANTGELFF
NA	TRBJ2-1	NA	TRBV9	TGTGCCAGCAGCGGCGACTCGAGCTCCTACAATGAGCAGTTCTTC	CASSGDSSSYNEQFF
NA	TRBJ2-1	NA	TRBV2	TGTGCCAGCACGGAGAACAATGAGCAGTTCTTC	CASTENNEQFF
NA	TRBJ1-3	TRBD1	TRBV7-2	TGTGCCAGCAGCGCAGGGGGATCCCCTGGAAACACCATATATTTT	CASSAGGSPGNTIYF
NA	TRBJ2-7	NA	TRBV2	TGTGCCAGCACCCATGGGGGGAAGGGGAAGTACTTC	CASTHGGKGKYF
few	TRBJ1-2	NA	TRBV27	TGTGCCAGCAGATACAACCAGGTGGGCCGCGATCGCTATGGCTACACCTTC	CASRYNQVGRDRYGYTF
NA	TRBJ2-7	NA	TRBV4-1	TGCGCCAGCAGCCAAACACCCGAGTACGAGCAGTACTTC	CASSQTPEYEQYF
NA	TRBJ1-4	NA	TRBV7-2	TGTGCCAGCAGCCCCGACGGGGAGCTGCTTCCGGCTAATGAAAAACTGTTTTTT	CASSPDGELLPANEKLFF
once	TRBJ1-2	TRBD1	TRBV3-1/TRBV3-2	TGTGCCAGCAGCCAAGGGGGAGACAGGGGGCAACCTAACTATGGCTACACCTTC	CASSQGGDRGQPNYGYTF
once	TRBJ2-1	NA	TRBV5-1	TGCGCCAGCAGCGGGACTGAGGGGCCTGGAAATGAGCAGTTCTTC	CASSGTEGPGNEQFF
NA	TRBJ2-7	TRBD1	TRBV30	TGTGCCTGGAGTAAGGGACAGCCCTCCGTTGGCGAGCAGTACTTC	CAWSKGQPSVGEQYF
NA	TRBJ1-2	TRBD1	TRBV3-1/TRBV3-2	TGTGCCAGCACCAGAGAAGGGGGCTGGGATGGCTACACCTTC	CASTREGGWDGYTF
NA	TRBJ2-3	NA	TRBV7-3	TGTGCCAGCAGCACTCCGGGACTTTATACGCAGTATTTT	CASSTPGLYTQYF
NA	TRBJ2-1	TRBD1	TRBV7-2	TGTGCCAGCAGCTTAAGGTTCGGGACAGGGTACAATGAGCAGTTCTTC	CASSLRFGTGYNEQFF
NA	TRBJ2-1	NA	TRBV12-3/TRBV12-4	TGTGCCAGCGGGAGTGAGCAGTTCTTC	CASGSEQFF
NA	TRBJ1-6	NA	TRBV27	TGTGCCAGCAGTTTATCAGGGGTCAATTCACCCCTCCACTTT	CASSLSGVNSPLHF
NA	TRBJ1-1	NA	TRBV11-2	TGTGCCAGCAGCTTATTCCCGAAAGGGGATAGGAACACTGAAGCTTTCTTT	CASSLFPKGDRNTEAFF
NA	TRBJ2-1	NA	TRBV2	TGCGAAGCTGGGAAGCGGACGACCTACAATGAGCAGTTCTTC	CEAGKRTTYNEQFF
NA	TRBJ1-1	NA	TRBV20-1	TGCAGTGCTACCCGACAGGCTGAAGCTTTCTTT	CSATRQAEAFF
NA	TRBJ1-6	NA	TRBV5-8	TGTGCCAGCAGCTCCCGGGGGGCCAAGGCCTATAATTCACCCCTCCACTTT	CASSSRGAKAYNSPLHF
NA	TRBJ2-2	NA	TRBV27	TGTGCCAGCGGGGGATTAAACGCGAACACCGGGGAGCTGTTTTTT	CASGGLNANTGELFF
NA	TRBJ2-5	TRBD2	TRBV10-3	TGTGCCATCAGCACCGGGACTAGCGGGAGAAACCAAGAGACCCAGTACTTC	CAISTGTSGRNQETQYF